Following are 25 T cell receptor beta chains from one sample sequenced in a study of Graves' ophthalmopathy and Graves' hyperthyroidism. As the template, RNA transcripts were used to amplify TCR beta CDR3 regions. HTBI primers served in a first-round RT-PCR, which a second-round multiplex PCR followed. TCRdb analysed the multiplex PCR reads with MiXCR anew, one entry per CDR3 protein. In the table there are 200,000 to 250,000 distinct CDR3 sequences, approximately 29% of which are singletons. Sequences were obtained from peripheral blood. The receptors here all came from a man in his forties or fifties with Graves' ophthalmopathy.

This clonotype showed up many times. This sequence joins TRBV28 and TRBJ2-7, with D perhaps TRBD1 (7 bases). In germline, CDR1 is MDHEN, CDR2 SYDVKM. With 5 bases removed from V and 4 bases from J, the gap between germline ends came to 24 bases. The CDR3 is made up of 17 amino acids. CDR3 in amino acids: CASSLENRGGIWYEQYF. In DNA, the CDR3 is TGTGCCAGCAGTCTAGAAAACAGGGGCGGGATTTGGTACGAGCAGTACTTC.

The V and J genes are TRBV28 and TRBJ2-5; 8 positions agree with TRBD2. This CDR3 has 15 amino acids. V gave up 3 bases and J gave up 5 bases; unmatched junction bases: 8. CDR1 and CDR2 from the germline V gene are MDHEN and SYDVKM. The CDR3 protein is CASSFLAGRVETQYF. The CDR3 DNA sequence: TGTGCCAGCAGTTTCTTAGCGGGAAGGGTTGAGACCCAGTACTTC.

V usage is TRBV28 and J usage is TRBJ2-7, with a possible D match to TRBD2 (6 bases). The CDR3 consists of 15 residues. Germline CDR1 is MDHEN and CDR2 is SYDVKM. Trimming removed 5 bases from V and 2 bases from J, with 16 bases in between. The CDR3 DNA reads as TGTGCCAGCAGTCCCCGGGACTTCTCGACCTACGAGCAGTACTTC. This gives the protein CASSPRDFSTYEQYF.

J is TRBJ1-1 and V is TRBV6-5; 8 bases fit TRBD1. Trimming took 2 bases from V and 8 from J; bases not matched to a gene: 1. Germline-derived CDR1 and CDR2 are MNHEY and SVGAGI. CDR3 length: 12 amino acids. The CDR3 coding sequence is TGTGCCAGCAGTTACGGACAGGGCGAAGCTTTCTTT. Protein sequence: CASSYGQGEAFF.

The chain employs TRBV24-1 and TRBJ2-5, with a possible D match to TRBD1 (6 bases). CDR3 length equals 14 residues. Trimming left V 6 bases short and J 1 base short, with 11 bases between. Germline assignment: CDR1 KGHDR and CDR2 SFDVKD. The CDR3 is CATSPRTAQETQYF. The CDR3 DNA is TGTGCCACCAGTCCCCGGACAGCCCAAGAGACCCAGTACTTC.

V is TRBV7-6 and J is TRBJ2-7, with D possibly matching TRBD2 (5 bases). The CDR3 is 15 residues long. V lost 8 bases and J lost 0, with 17 bases in between. Germline V gene data show CDR1 as SGHVS and CDR2 as FNYEAQ. The CDR3 here is CASRLTPDSSYEQYF. Written as DNA, the CDR3 is TGTGCCAGCCGACTAACACCGGATTCCTCCTACGAGCAGTACTTC.

In this sample, this clonotype turned up many times. J is TRBJ2-7 and V is TRBV11-2; no clear D gene. V was trimmed by 1 base and J by 2 bases, leaving 9 bases between them. This CDR3 has 14 amino acids. In germline, CDR1 is SGHAT, CDR2 FQNNGV. CDR3 sequence reads: CASSLVQVPYEQYF. Written as DNA, the CDR3 is TGTGCCAGCAGCTTAGTGCAGGTCCCCTACGAGCAGTACTTC.

This clonotype has at least ten counts. The rearrangement links TRBV3-1 to TRBJ2-7; 10 positions match TRBD2. Per germline, CDR1 LGHDT and CDR2 YNNKEL (reference sequence). This CDR3 region has 13 residues. The ends lost 3 bases at V and 9 bases at J; junction bases unmatched: 5. The CDR3 DNA sequence: TGTGCCAGCAGCCACTTAGCGGGAGGCGGGCAGTACTTC. It encodes CASSHLAGGGQYF.

V is TRBV27 and J is TRBJ2-5; tentatively, D is TRBD1 or TRBD2 (5 bases each). Trimming cost V 2 bases and J 4 bases, with 8 bases left between them. Germline V CDR1 and CDR2: MNHEY, SMNVEV (reference sequence). The CDR3 sequence is 13 residues long. This CDR3 is CASSLVGTETQYF. In DNA, the CDR3 is TGTGCCAGCAGTTTAGTCGGGACAGAGACCCAGTACTTC.

This clonotype was counted ten times or more. The chain carries TRBV29-1 and TRBJ2-5, with D maybe TRBD1 (5 bases). Trimming pared 5 bases from V and 1 base from J, leaving 14 bases between. Germline CDR1 SQVTM, CDR2 ANQGSEA. The CDR3 has 14 amino acids. The CDR3 region has the DNA TGCAGCGTTCAGAGACAGACCCTCCAAGAGACCCAGTACTTC. This gives the protein CSVQRQTLQETQYF.

This clonotype was detected ten times or more. The V gene is TRBV30, the J gene TRBJ1-1; no reliable D call. Germline V gives CDR1 GTSNPN, CDR2 SVGIG (reference sequence). The CDR3 spans 11 residues. V was shortened by 2 bases and J by 0 bases, with 1 base between the two germline ends. CDR3 region: CAWSLNTEAFF. CDR3 DNA: TGTGCCTGGAGTTTGAACACTGAAGCTTTCTTT. Full variable domain (rest looked up from reference TRBV30 and TRBJ1-1): SQTIHQWPATLVQPVGSPLSLECTVEGTSNPNLYWYRQAAGRGLQLLFYSVGIGQISSEVPQNLSASRPQDRQFILSSKKLLLSDSGFYLCAWSLNTEAFFGQGTRLTVV.

This clonotype was seen only a few times. The chain joins TRBV6-1 to TRBJ1-1; 7 bases agree with TRBD1. CDR3 length: 14 amino acids. Germline V gene data show CDR1 as MNHNS and CDR2 as SASEGT. V gave up 5 bases and J gave up 7 bases; unmatched junction bases: 10. CDR3 protein: CASSLRQGYSEAFF. The DNA of the CDR3 is TGTGCCAGCAGTCTCCGACAGGGTTATAGTGAAGCTTTCTTT.

The V and J genes are TRBV30 and TRBJ1-1; no clear D. V lost 2 bases to trimming and J lost 0 bases, with 13 bases between them. CDR3 length: 15 amino acids. Germline V gene lookup returns CDR1 GTSNPN and CDR2 SVGIG (reference sequence). This CDR3 reads CAWSLLGGLNTEAFF. For the CDR3, the DNA is TGTGCCTGGAGTCTTTTGGGCGGACTGAACACTGAAGCTTTCTTT.

This clonotype was detected many times. A read error may explain this, as a much larger clone is one base away. CDR3 residues: CAGSINRQGQETQYF. Written as DNA, the CDR3 is TGTGCCGGCAGTATCAACCGACAGGGGCAAGAGACCCAGTACTTC. V is TRBV6-1 and J is TRBJ2-5; 8 bases map to TRBD1. The CDR3 length is 15 residues. CDR1 MNHNS and CDR2 SASEGT come from the germline V gene.

This clonotype was counted many times. The rearrangement joins TRBV6-1 to TRBJ2-7; 9 bases are a match to TRBD2. This CDR3 comprises 13 residues. Losses at the gene ends were 7 bases for V and 4 bases for J; bases not matched to a gene: 5. Germline lookup yields CDR1 MNHNS and CDR2 SASEGT. CDR3: CASNLAGGYEQYF. CDR3 coding DNA: TGTGCCAGCAACCTGGCGGGAGGGTACGAGCAGTACTTC.

This clonotype has at least ten counts. The chain is built from TRBV12-3 or TRBV12-4 and TRBJ2-7; TRBD2 matches at 12 bases. CDR3 length: 16 residues. After removal of 5 bases from V and 4 bases from J, the junction contained 9 bases not matched to a gene. CDR3 bases: TGTGCCAGCAGTCTGACCCAGACTAGCGGGAGATACGAGCAGTACTTC. Amino acid sequence: CASSLTQTSGRYEQYF.

This clonotype appeared many times. V is TRBV6-2 or TRBV6-3 and J is TRBJ2-7; 11 bases fit TRBD2. CDR1 and CDR2 from the germline V gene are MNHEY and SVGEGT. The CDR3 contains 15 residues. With V trimmed by 4 bases and J by 0 bases, 2 bases remained unmatched. The CDR3 DNA follows: TGTGCCAGCAGTTCAACTAGCGGGAGCTCCTACGAGCAGTACTTC. The encoded protein is CASSSTSGSSYEQYF.

There are many counts of this clonotype. The V gene is TRBV6-2 or TRBV6-3, the J gene TRBJ2-7; 10 bases map to TRBD2. There are 13 residues in the CDR3. After removal of 9 bases from V and 5 bases from J, the junction contained 7 bases not matched to a gene. Germline values: CDR1 MNHEY, CDR2 SVGEGT. The CDR3 DNA reads TGTGCCAGGACAAGCGGGAGGGCCCACGAGCAGTACTTC. Protein product: CARTSGRAHEQYF.

Many counts were recorded for this clonotype. The chain is built from TRBV9 and TRBJ1-2; 8 nucleotides agree with TRBD1. The CDR3 loop spans 15 amino acids. Germline lookup yields CDR1 SGDLS and CDR2 YYNGEE. Trimming cost V 3 bases and J 6 bases; bases outside gene matches: 10. The CDR3 protein is CASSGADRDRNGYTF. The DNA for the CDR3 is TGTGCCAGCAGCGGCGCCGACCGGGACAGGAATGGCTACACCTTC.

The chain is built from TRBV15 and TRBJ2-7, with TRBD1 matching over 7 bases. The V segment lost 5 bases and the J segment 6 bases; nucleotides outside the gene matches: 10. Germline V gene data show CDR1 as LNHNV and CDR2 as YYDKDF (reference sequence). The CDR3 is made up of 14 amino acids. The CDR3 sequence: CATSDTGVRSEQYF. The CDR3 DNA follows: TGTGCCACCAGCGATACAGGGGTTAGGTCCGAGCAGTACTTC.

Many counts were recorded for this clonotype. The chain couples TRBV9 to TRBJ2-2; 7 bases line up with TRBD1. The CDR3 has 17 amino acids. Germline CDR1 and CDR2: SGDLS and YYNGEE. Trimming removed 0 bases from V and 6 bases from J; junction bases left unmatched: 11. Written as DNA, the CDR3 is TGTGCCAGCAGCGTAGAGGTTACGACAGGGATGCCCGGGGAGCTGTTTTTT. Protein sequence: CASSVEVTTGMPGELFF.

At least ten counts were recorded for this clonotype. The CDR3 DNA is TGTGCCAGCAGTGAACAGGGGAAGGGCAATCAGCCCCAGCATTTT. Encoded protein: CASSEQGKGNQPQHF. J is TRBJ1-5 and V is TRBV2; D is possibly TRBD1 (6 bases). Germline assignment: CDR1 SNHLY and CDR2 FYNNEI. V lost 2 bases and J lost 2, with 10 bases in between. The CDR3 runs to 15 residues.

The chain is built from TRBV20-1 and TRBJ2-4, with unresolved D. With 3 bases removed from V and 0 bases from J, the gap between germline ends came to 6 bases. The CDR3 consists of 13 residues. Germline V CDR1 and CDR2: DFQATT, SNEGSKA (reference sequence). Here the CDR3 reads CSARSLAKNIQYF. CDR3 DNA: TGCAGTGCTAGGTCCTTAGCCAAAAACATTCAGTACTTC.

J is TRBJ2-7 and V is TRBV20-1; D uncertain. CDR1 is DFQATT, CDR2 SNEGSKA, per germline (reference sequence). The V end was cut by 0 bases, the J end by 7 bases, with 19 bases between. The CDR3 totals 15 residues. The CDR3 nucleotides read TGCAGTGCTAGAGATCTTACAGCCGATCAGCGAGAGCAGTACTTC. Its translation is CSARDLTADQREQYF.

This clonotype was counted at least ten times. The chain has TRBV10-1 and TRBJ2-7, with TRBD1 matching 9 bases. The germline V gene encodes CDR1 WNHNN and CDR2 SYGVQD (reference sequence). The CDR3 covers 16 residues. V shed 4 bases, J shed 2 bases, and the junction held 9 bases outside the gene matches. The CDR3 loop is CASSGVSGTGTYEQYF. The CDR3 DNA reads as TGCGCCAGCAGTGGAGTCTCCGGGACAGGGACCTACGAGCAGTACTTC.